This T cell receptor beta chain comes out of a study of cytomegalovirus exposure and HLA in healthy donors. General study results and limits: Generally TCR sequences proved uncommon, though certain public TCRs appeared in numerous donors. Over 150 TCR beta chains were listed as cytomegalovirus-associated. The classifier, whose performance was assessed in both the original and validation cohorts, reportedly diagnosed cytomegalovirus status with high specificity and sensitivity.

Only in-frame clones appear in the TCRdb table, and some are missing; sequencing was by immunoSEQ multiplex PCR. Here the sample spans 200,000 to 300,000 clones, around 87% being singletons. The length of the CDR3 is 15 residues. Between the trimmed V and J ends, which lost 2 bases and 9 bases, there was a span of 20 bases. Per the germline V gene, CDR1 is MNHNS and CDR2 is SASEGT. Concerning this clone: Its antigen is currently unknown.

V usage is TRBV6-1 and J usage is TRBJ2-7, with D perhaps TRBD1 (6 bases). The sequencing input was PBMCs. The sequence was obtained from a woman in her twenties or thirties in good health and CMV-seropositive. This chain's CDR3 is CASSERQDGNLGQYF. In DNA form, the CDR3 reads TGTGCCAGCAGTGAAAGACAGGACGGAAACCTTGGGCAGTACTTC.